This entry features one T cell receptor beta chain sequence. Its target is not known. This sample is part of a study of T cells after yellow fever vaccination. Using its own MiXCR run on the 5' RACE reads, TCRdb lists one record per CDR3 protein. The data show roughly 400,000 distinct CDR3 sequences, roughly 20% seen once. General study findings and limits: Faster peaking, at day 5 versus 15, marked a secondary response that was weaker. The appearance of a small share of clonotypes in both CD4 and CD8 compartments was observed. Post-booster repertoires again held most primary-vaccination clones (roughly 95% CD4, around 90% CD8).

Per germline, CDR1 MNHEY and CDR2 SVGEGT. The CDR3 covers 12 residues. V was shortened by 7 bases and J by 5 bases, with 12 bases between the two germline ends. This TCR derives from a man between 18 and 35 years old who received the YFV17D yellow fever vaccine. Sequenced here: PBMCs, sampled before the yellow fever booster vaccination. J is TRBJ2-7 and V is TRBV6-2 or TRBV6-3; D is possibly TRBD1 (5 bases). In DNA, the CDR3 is TGTGCCAGCAAAACAGGTGGGAACGAGCAGTACTTC. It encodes CASKTGGNEQYF.